Listed here are 19 T cell receptor beta chains from one sample, sequenced in a study of blood T cell repertoires in COVID-19. Using immunoSEQ multiplex PCR, the repertoire was profiled, and TCRdb retains in-frame clones only, with some absent. The table lists 140,000 to 150,000 clones, over 70% of them singletons. Sequenced material: peripheral blood. The receptors were gathered from a human donor in a cohort sampled during active COVID-19.

The chain couples TRBV6-2 or TRBV6-3 to TRBJ1-1, with a possible D match to TRBD1 (6 bases). This CDR3 spans 15 amino acids. Germline V gives CDR1 MNHEY, CDR2 SVGEGT. V lost 4 bases and J lost 1, with 13 bases in between. The CDR3 sequence: CASSWVTGRNTEAFF. The CDR3 region has the DNA TGTGCCAGCAGTTGGGTGACAGGTAGGAACACTGAAGCTTTCTTT.

The chain is built from TRBV5-1 and TRBJ1-6, with TRBD1 identical over 10 bases. The CDR3 sequence is 16 residues long. The germline V gene encodes CDR1 SGHRS and CDR2 YFSETQ. Unmatched junction bases numbered 6, after V lost 4 bases and J lost 5 bases. The CDR3 reads CASSPQGQGNNSPLHF. The CDR3 DNA sequence: TGCGCCAGCAGCCCGCAGGGACAGGGGAATAATTCACCCCTCCACTTT.

The J gene is TRBJ1-2, the V gene TRBV14; possible D gene TRBD1, 6 bases. The CDR3 consists of 15 residues. Deletions cut 6 bases from V and 1 base from J, with 15 bases between. Germline V CDR1 and CDR2: SGHDN, FVKESK. CDR3 sequence (DNA): TGTGCCAGCAGTGAAATGACAGGTTATAACTATGGCTACACCTTC. Its protein product is CASSEMTGYNYGYTF. The whole variable domain, filled in from reference TRBV14 and TRBJ1-2, reads EAGVTQFPSHSVIEKGQTVTLRCDPISGHDNLYWYRRVMGKEIKFLLHFVKESKQDESGMPNNRFLAERTGGTYSTLKVQPAELEDSGVYFCASSEMTGYNYGYTFGSGTRLTVV.

The chain recombines TRBV13 with TRBJ2-3, with 10 bases matching TRBD2. The J segment lost 3 bases and the V segment lost 5 bases, leaving 8 bases of the junction unmatched. Germline V gives CDR1 PRHDT, CDR2 FYEKMQ (reference sequence). This CDR3 has 16 amino acids. CDR3 DNA: TGTGCCAGCAGCAACAGATTAGCGGGAGGTACAGATACGCAGTATTTT. Protein product: CASSNRLAGGTDTQYF.

This clone was counted only a few times. The rearrangement joins TRBV3-1 (or the pseudogene TRBV3-2) to TRBJ1-3; TRBD1 agrees at 8 bases. The length of the CDR3 is 18 residues. V was clipped by 3 bases and J by 0 bases; unmatched bases: 10. Per germline, CDR1 LGHDT and CDR2 YNNKEL (reference sequence). CDR3 protein: CASSQFRDRRLSGNTIYF. In DNA form, the CDR3 reads TGTGCCAGCAGCCAGTTCCGGGACAGGCGGCTCTCTGGAAACACCATATATTTT.

This clone was picked up a small number of times. The V call is TRBV29-1, the J call TRBJ1-1; D is uncertain. Trimming took 3 bases from V and 1 from J, leaving 15 bases between them. CDR1 SQVTM and CDR2 ANQGSEA come from the germline V gene. This CDR3 is built from 15 residues. The CDR3 DNA follows: TGCAGCGTTGACCTCGGGTCTTCGGGGAACACTGAAGCTTTCTTT. Translation gives CSVDLGSSGNTEAFF.

The DNA of the CDR3 is TGTGCCAGCAGCCTAACCGGACGGGGAAGTGAGCAGTTCTTC. Translation gives CASSLTGRGSEQFF. The V call is TRBV6-2 or TRBV6-3, the J call TRBJ2-1, with a possible D match to TRBD2 (5 bases). V shed 6 bases and J shed 9 bases, with 18 bases lying between them. Germline CDR1 reads MNHEY; CDR2 reads SVGEGT. This CDR3 contains 14 residues.

The rearrangement links TRBV7-2 to TRBJ2-2, with 11 positions matching TRBD1. Germline V gene lookup returns CDR1 SGHTA and CDR2 FQGNSA. The junction had 5 bases not matched to a gene; V was cut back by 5 bases and J by 6 bases. This CDR3 region has 15 residues. The CDR3 is CASSADRGPPGELFF. CDR3 nucleotides: TGTGCCAGCAGCGCGGACAGGGGGCCGCCCGGGGAGCTGTTTTTT.

The genes are TRBV6-2 or TRBV6-3 and TRBJ1-6; D not resolved. CDR3 length: 12 residues. Germline values: CDR1 MNHEY, CDR2 SVGEGT. Trimming cost V 5 bases and J 14 bases, with 13 bases left between them. The CDR3 spells CASSPIVAALHF. CDR3 DNA sequence: TGTGCCAGCAGTCCCATCGTCGCGGCCCTCCACTTT.

V usage is TRBV27 and J usage is TRBJ2-5; the D gene is possibly TRBD2 (6 bases). CDR3 length: 14 residues. The V gene's germline CDR1 is MNHEY and CDR2 SMNVEV (reference sequence). V was shortened by 7 bases and J by 4 bases, with 16 bases between the two germline ends. The CDR3 loop is CASTPIGRTETQYF. The CDR3 bases are TGTGCCAGCACCCCGATCGGGAGAACAGAGACCCAGTACTTC.

The J gene is TRBJ2-1, the V gene TRBV29-1; D is possibly TRBD2 (5 bases). Germline assignment: CDR1 SQVTM and CDR2 ANQGSEA. CDR3 length: 15 amino acids. V dropped 6 bases and J dropped 4 bases, with 19 bases sitting between them. The CDR3 reads CSVGIQKVGYNEQFF. The DNA of the CDR3 is TGCAGCGTCGGGATTCAGAAAGTTGGGTACAATGAGCAGTTCTTC.

The chain combines TRBV11-2 with TRBJ1-2; no firm D call. Trimming stripped 2 bases from V and 4 bases from J, with 11 bases between. The CDR3 consists of 14 residues. Per the germline V gene, CDR1 is SGHAT and CDR2 is FQNNGV. The CDR3 loop is CASSLNGRGYGYTF. In nucleotides, the CDR3 is TGTGCCAGCAGCTTAAATGGTCGCGGCTATGGCTACACCTTC.

V is TRBV7-2 and J is TRBJ1-1; D possibly corresponds to TRBD1 (6 bases). The CDR3 sequence is 14 residues long. Germline V gene data show CDR1 as SGHTA and CDR2 as FQGNSA. V dropped 5 bases and J dropped 4 bases, with 14 bases sitting between them. In DNA form, the CDR3 reads TGTGCCAGCAGCCCACAGGGCGAGACCACTGAAGCTTTCTTT. Encoded protein: CASSPQGETTEAFF.

This clone was recorded a few times. This same CDR3 is encoded by further DNA sequences in the sample. The chain couples TRBV18 to TRBJ1-1; 8 bases are a match to TRBD1. Germline values: CDR1 KGHSH, CDR2 LQKENI. V dropped 3 bases and J dropped 3; count of bases not matched to a gene: 6. The length of the CDR3 is 15 residues. DNA of the CDR3: TGTGCCAGCTCACCCGGACAGGGTAGGGACACTGAAGCTTTCTTT. Protein sequence: CASSPGQGRDTEAFF.

The chain combines TRBV11-2 with TRBJ2-2, with 8 bases identical to TRBD2. The CDR3 is 15 residues long. With 5 bases clipped from V and 6 bases from J, the junction kept 8 bases outside the gene matches. Germline V gives CDR1 SGHAT, CDR2 FQNNGV. CDR3 coding DNA: TGTGCCAGCAGCCTCGGGAGGGTGGGGGCCGGGGAGCTGTTTTTT. Translating it yields CASSLGRVGAGELFF.

The chain carries TRBV4-3 and TRBJ1-4, with a possible D match to TRBD1 (6 bases). The germline V and J ends were trimmed by 3 bases and 8 bases, with 16 bases remaining between them. This CDR3 has 15 residues. CDR1 LGHNA and CDR2 YSLEER come from the germline V gene. The CDR3: CASSQLTGRGEKLFF. As DNA, the CDR3 is TGCGCCAGCAGCCAGCTAACCGGGAGGGGGGAAAAACTGTTTTTT.

The chain combines TRBV28 with TRBJ2-4, with TRBD1 identical over 9 bases. The CDR3 consists of 16 residues. Germline lookup yields CDR1 MDHEN and CDR2 SYDVKM. V lost 4 bases, J lost 3 bases, and 7 bases stayed unmatched. The CDR3 DNA follows: TGTGCCAGCAGTTCCTGGACAGGGGCGCTCAAAAACATTCAGTACTTC. It translates to CASSSWTGALKNIQYF.

The rearrangement joins TRBV4-2 to TRBJ2-1, with TRBD2 identical over 8 bases. With V trimmed by 0 bases and J by 5 bases, 6 bases remained unmatched. The CDR3 contains 16 residues. Germline CDR1 and CDR2: LGHNA and YNFKEQ. The CDR3, as DNA: TGTGCCAGCAGCCAAGATCGAACGGGGGGGGACAATGAGCAGTTCTTC. Its protein is CASSQDRTGGDNEQFF.

This chain connects TRBV12-5 to TRBJ2-3; 7 nucleotides line up with TRBD1. Germline-derived CDR1 and CDR2 are LGHNT and FRNRAP. CDR3 length: 15 amino acids. The J segment lost 3 bases and the V segment lost 6 bases, leaving 9 bases of the junction unmatched. The CDR3 spells CASGQGQLITDTQYF. CDR3 coding DNA: TGTGCTAGTGGACAGGGACAGCTAATTACAGATACGCAGTATTTT.